Shown below are 5 T cell receptor beta chains from a single sample sequenced in a study of T cells in Graves' hyperthyroidism and ophthalmopathy (dated by TCRdb to the late 2010s). The library was generated by multiplex PCR. Reads for this sample came from an Illumina HiSeq 2000. The TCR beta CDR3 regions were amplified from the RNA transcripts. A first-round RT-PCR of the TCR CDR3 used the HTBI primer set with the Qiagen OneStep RT-PCR kit. TCRdb reprocessing: public reads trimmed at Q25 with fastp, clones called with MiXCR, in-frame beta chains kept. Here each entry gathers all rows of one CDR3 protein and keeps the most common genes and DNA. The sample profile shows hundreds of thousands of distinct CDR3 sequences; more than 20% of them were found once. The ten largest make up roughly 30% of the sample. The sample consisted of blood. Receptors were obtained from a man aged 25 to 45 with Graves' ophthalmopathy.

This clonotype has at least ten counts. The chain employs TRBV6-6 and TRBJ2-4, with 9 bases that match TRBD1. Germline trimming cut 2 bases from V and 6 bases from J; bases unmatched to any gene: 5. The germline V gene encodes CDR1 MNHNY and CDR2 SVGAGI (reference sequence). The CDR3 sequence is 15 residues long. Here the CDR3 reads CASSYGDREGNIQYF. The CDR3 nucleotides are TGTGCCAGCAGTTACGGGGACAGGGAAGGAAACATTCAGTACTTC.

This clonotype showed up just a few times. The chain has TRBV6-1 and TRBJ2-6; D unclear. The CDR3 is made up of 15 amino acids. CDR1 MNHNS and CDR2 SASEGT come from the germline V gene. V dropped 7 bases and J dropped 0 bases, with 10 bases sitting between them. CDR3 loop: CASMAPGSGANVLTF. CDR3 nucleotides: TGTGCCAGCATGGCACCGGGCTCTGGGGCCAACGTCCTGACTTTC.

This clonotype was seen ten or more times. The rearrangement uses TRBV28 and TRBJ1-1, with TRBD1 matching over 7 bases. CDR1 MDHEN and CDR2 SYDVKM come from the germline V gene. The CDR3 totals 14 residues. Losses at the gene ends were 2 bases for V and 4 bases for J; bases not matched to a gene: 4. The CDR3 here is CASSLIAGGTEAFF. In nucleotides, the CDR3 is TGTGCCAGCAGTTTAATAGCAGGGGGCACTGAAGCTTTCTTT.

In its sample, this clonotype was seen a few times. This rearrangement joins TRBV25-1 to TRBJ2-7; TRBD1 or TRBD2 may be the D gene (5 bases each). Germline-derived CDR1 and CDR2 are MGHDK and SYGVNS. The CDR3 runs to 16 residues. V gave up 5 bases and J gave up 3 bases, with 20 bases separating them. The CDR3 DNA follows: TGTGCCAGCAGTCGGACCGGGACCGCTAGGGTCTACGAGCAGTACTTC. Residues: CASSRTGTARVYEQYF.

This clonotype was seen a handful of times. This chain connects TRBV9 to TRBJ2-1, with 12 bases matching TRBD2. The CDR3 sequence is 16 residues long. V was pared by 4 bases and J by 6 bases, with 8 bases of the junction left unmatched. The germline V gene has CDR1 SGDLS and CDR2 YYNGEE. CDR3 sequence reads: CASSSRATSGGNEQFF. The CDR3 nucleotides are TGTGCCAGCAGCTCCCGGGCGACTAGCGGGGGCAATGAGCAGTTCTTC.